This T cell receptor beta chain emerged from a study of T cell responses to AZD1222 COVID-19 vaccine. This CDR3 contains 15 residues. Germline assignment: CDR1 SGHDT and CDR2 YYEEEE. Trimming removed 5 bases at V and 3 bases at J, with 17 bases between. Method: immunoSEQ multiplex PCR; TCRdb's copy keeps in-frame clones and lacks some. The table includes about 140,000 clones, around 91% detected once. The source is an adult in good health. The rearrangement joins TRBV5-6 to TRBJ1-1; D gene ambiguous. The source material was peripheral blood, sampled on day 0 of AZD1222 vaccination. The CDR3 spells CASSSPQEGHTEAFF. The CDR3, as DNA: TGTGCCAGCAGTTCCCCCCAGGAGGGCCACACTGAAGCTTTCTTT.